A selection of T cell receptor beta chains follows, all from one sample in a study of T cell responses to AZD1222 COVID-19 vaccine. Some clones are missing from TCRdb's copy, which holds only in-frame ones; the method was immunoSEQ multiplex PCR. The sample shows tens of thousands of clones, approximately 85% of them seen only once. The source was peripheral blood, collected on day 0 of AZD1222 vaccination. These TCRs come from an adult in good health. Both conserved end residues are part of each CDR3. The D gene is left open where the match is weak. The size entry is marked missing in some rows and otherwise reads once, few, many or a size class.

abundance: NA; v_gene: TRBV7-3; d_gene: TRBD1; j_gene: TRBJ1-1; CDR3nt: TGTGCCAGCAGCTTAGGACAGGGGTACAACACTGAAGCTTTCTTT; CDR3aa: CASSLGQGYNTEAFF
abundance: NA; v_gene: TRBV4-2; d_gene: TRBD2; j_gene: TRBJ2-3; CDR3nt: TGTGCCAGCAGCCAAGATTTTGGTAGCGGGGGCCCACACGGAGATACGCAGTATTTT; CDR3aa: CASSQDFGSGGPHGDTQYF
abundance: NA; v_gene: TRBV11-3; d_gene: TRBD2; j_gene: TRBJ2-1; CDR3nt: TGTGCCAGCAGCGCCCAAGCGGGAGGGCAGAATGAGCAGTTCTTC; CDR3aa: CASSAQAGGQNEQFF
abundance: NA; v_gene: TRBV5-1; d_gene: TRBD1; j_gene: TRBJ1-2; CDR3nt: TGCGCCAGCAGCTTGGTCCGGGACAGTACTAACTATGGCTACACCTTC; CDR3aa: CASSLVRDSTNYGYTF
abundance: NA; v_gene: TRBV7-3; d_gene: NA; j_gene: TRBJ2-1; CDR3nt: TGTGCCAGCAGCTCCTCGTCCTCGTGGATGGACGAGCAGTTCTTC; CDR3aa: CASSSSSSWMDEQFF
abundance: NA; v_gene: TRBV5-1; d_gene: TRBD1; j_gene: TRBJ1-2; CDR3nt: TGCGCCAGCAGCTATTTGTGGGGGGCGACAGGGGTAAACTATGGCTACACCTTC; CDR3aa: CASSYLWGATGVNYGYTF
abundance: once; v_gene: TRBV19; d_gene: TRBD1; j_gene: TRBJ1-2; CDR3nt: TGTGCCAGTAGTATGGGGGCGGACAGGAATGGCTACACCTTC; CDR3aa: CASSMGADRNGYTF
abundance: NA; v_gene: TRBV6-6; d_gene: TRBD2; j_gene: TRBJ2-7; CDR3nt: TGTGCCAGCAGACTTACCCGGGGGGCCTACGAGCAGTACTTC; CDR3aa: CASRLTRGAYEQYF
abundance: NA; v_gene: TRBV5-4; d_gene: TRBD1; j_gene: TRBJ1-2; CDR3nt: TGTGCCAGCAGCAGACGGGACAGGGTAAACTATGGCTACACCTTC; CDR3aa: CASSRRDRVNYGYTF
abundance: NA; v_gene: TRBV4-3; d_gene: NA; j_gene: TRBJ2-7; CDR3nt: TGCGCCAGCAGCCAAGATTCGGCGATTACCTACGAGCAGTACTTC; CDR3aa: CASSQDSAITYEQYF
abundance: once; v_gene: TRBV19; d_gene: NA; j_gene: TRBJ1-1; CDR3nt: TGTGCCAGTAGTATAGACAGGAGGGAGAACACTGAAGCTTTCTTT; CDR3aa: CASSIDRRENTEAFF
abundance: NA; v_gene: TRBV6-5; d_gene: TRBD1; j_gene: TRBJ1-2; CDR3nt: TGTGCCAGCAGTTACTGGCCCAGGGGGGACTATGGCTACACCTTC; CDR3aa: CASSYWPRGDYGYTF
abundance: NA; v_gene: TRBV6-4; d_gene: NA; j_gene: TRBJ2-6; CDR3nt: TGTGCCAGCAGTGAGGGGTCTGGGGCCAACGTCCTGACTTTC; CDR3aa: CASSEGSGANVLTF
abundance: NA; v_gene: TRBV19; d_gene: NA; j_gene: TRBJ1-2; CDR3nt: TGTGCCAGTAGTAAGCGGGCAGAAGGGACGCTCTATGGCTACACCTTC; CDR3aa: CASSKRAEGTLYGYTF
abundance: NA; v_gene: TRBV2; d_gene: TRBD2; j_gene: TRBJ2-7; CDR3nt: TGTGCCAGCAGTTTCGCAGCGGGAAACGAGCAGTACTTC; CDR3aa: CASSFAAGNEQYF
abundance: NA; v_gene: TRBV19; d_gene: NA; j_gene: TRBJ2-5; CDR3nt: TGTGCCAGTAGTATACACAGGGAGGAGACCCAGTACTTC; CDR3aa: CASSIHREETQYF
abundance: NA; v_gene: TRBV7-8; d_gene: TRBD1; j_gene: TRBJ1-1; CDR3nt: TGTGCCAGCAGGCCCGACAGGGCTAACACTGAAGCTTTCTTT; CDR3aa: CASRPDRANTEAFF
abundance: NA; v_gene: TRBV7-9; d_gene: TRBD1; j_gene: TRBJ1-2; CDR3nt: TGTGCCAGCAGCTTGAACAGGGGTTTTGGAGGCTACACCTTC; CDR3aa: CASSLNRGFGGYTF
abundance: NA; v_gene: TRBV2; d_gene: NA; j_gene: TRBJ1-1; CDR3nt: TGTGCCAGCAAGGAATTAGAAGCTTTCTTT; CDR3aa: CASKELEAFF
abundance: once; v_gene: TRBV5-1; d_gene: NA; j_gene: TRBJ1-1; CDR3nt: TGCGCCAGCAGCTTGGTACCCGAGGGGGGCACTGAAGCTTTCTTT; CDR3aa: CASSLVPEGGTEAFF
abundance: NA; v_gene: TRBV7-8; d_gene: TRBD2; j_gene: TRBJ2-1; CDR3nt: TGTGCCAGCAGCTTAGAACTAGCGGGAGGGTACAATGAGCAGTTCTTC; CDR3aa: CASSLELAGGYNEQFF
abundance: NA; v_gene: TRBV19; d_gene: NA; j_gene: TRBJ1-5; CDR3nt: TGTGCCAGTACAGCAGGGACTCCCCATCAGCCCCAGCATTTT; CDR3aa: CASTAGTPHQPQHF
abundance: NA; v_gene: TRBV18; d_gene: TRBD2; j_gene: TRBJ2-5; CDR3nt: TGTGCCAGCTCACGACCTAGCGGGGGGCCTCAAGAGACCCAGTACTTC; CDR3aa: CASSRPSGGPQETQYF